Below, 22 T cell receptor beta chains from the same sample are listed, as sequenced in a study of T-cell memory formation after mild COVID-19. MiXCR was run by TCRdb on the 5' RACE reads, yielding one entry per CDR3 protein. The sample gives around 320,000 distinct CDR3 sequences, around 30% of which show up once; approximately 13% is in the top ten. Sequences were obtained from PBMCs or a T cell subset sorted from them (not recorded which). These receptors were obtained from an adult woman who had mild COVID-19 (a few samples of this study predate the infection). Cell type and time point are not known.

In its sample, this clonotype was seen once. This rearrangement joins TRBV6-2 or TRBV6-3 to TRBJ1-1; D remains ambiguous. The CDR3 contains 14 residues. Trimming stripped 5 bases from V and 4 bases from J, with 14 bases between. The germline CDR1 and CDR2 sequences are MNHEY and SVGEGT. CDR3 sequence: CASSDGTRATEAFF. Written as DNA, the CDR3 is TGTGCCAGCAGTGACGGAACACGGGCCACTGAAGCTTTCTTT.

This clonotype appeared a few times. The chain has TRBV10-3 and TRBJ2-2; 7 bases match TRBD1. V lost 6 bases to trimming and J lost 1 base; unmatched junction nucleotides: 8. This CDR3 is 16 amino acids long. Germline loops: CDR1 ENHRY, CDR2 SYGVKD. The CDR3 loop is CAIRTTGAENTGELFF. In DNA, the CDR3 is TGTGCCATCAGAACCACAGGGGCGGAGAACACCGGGGAGCTGTTTTTT.

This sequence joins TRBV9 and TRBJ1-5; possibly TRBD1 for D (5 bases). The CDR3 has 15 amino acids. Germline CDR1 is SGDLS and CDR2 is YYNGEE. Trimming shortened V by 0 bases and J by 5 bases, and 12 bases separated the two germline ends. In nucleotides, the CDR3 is TGTGCCAGCAGCGTAGATGGTGGGACGCATCAGCCCCAGCATTTT. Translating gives CASSVDGGTHQPQHF.

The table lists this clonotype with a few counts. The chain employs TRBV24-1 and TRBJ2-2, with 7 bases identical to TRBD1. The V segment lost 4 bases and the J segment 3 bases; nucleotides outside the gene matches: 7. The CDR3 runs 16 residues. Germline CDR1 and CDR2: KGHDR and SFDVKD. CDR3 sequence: CATSDPGQLYTGELFF. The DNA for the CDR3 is TGTGCCACCAGTGACCCGGGACAGCTCTACACCGGGGAGCTGTTTTTT.

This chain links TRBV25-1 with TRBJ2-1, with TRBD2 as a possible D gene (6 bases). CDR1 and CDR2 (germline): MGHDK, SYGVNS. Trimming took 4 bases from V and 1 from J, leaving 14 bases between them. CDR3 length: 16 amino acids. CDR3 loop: CASSGRDRRSYNEQFF. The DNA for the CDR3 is TGTGCCAGCAGTGGGCGGGACCGGCGATCCTACAATGAGCAGTTCTTC.

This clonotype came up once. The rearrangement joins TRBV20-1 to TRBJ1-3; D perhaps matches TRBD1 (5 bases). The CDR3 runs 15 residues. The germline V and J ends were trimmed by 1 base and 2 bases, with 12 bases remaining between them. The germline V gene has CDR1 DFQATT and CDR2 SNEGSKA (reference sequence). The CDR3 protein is CSARVGDRAGNTIYF. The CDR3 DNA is TGCAGTGCTAGAGTCGGGGACCGCGCTGGAAACACCATATATTTT.

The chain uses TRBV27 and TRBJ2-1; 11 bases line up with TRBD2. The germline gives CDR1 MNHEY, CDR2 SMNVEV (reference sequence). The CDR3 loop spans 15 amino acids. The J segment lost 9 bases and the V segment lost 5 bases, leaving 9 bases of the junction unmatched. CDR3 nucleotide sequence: TGTGCCAGCAGTCCTACTAGCGGGAGCGGACGTGAGCAGTTCTTC. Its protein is CASSPTSGSGREQFF.

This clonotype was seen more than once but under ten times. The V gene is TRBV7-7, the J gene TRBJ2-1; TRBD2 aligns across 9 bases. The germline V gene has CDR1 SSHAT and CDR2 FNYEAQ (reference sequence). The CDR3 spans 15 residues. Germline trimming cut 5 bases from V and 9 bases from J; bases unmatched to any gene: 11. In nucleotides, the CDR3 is TGTGCCAGCAGCAACCCGGGACTAGCTGACACTGAGCAGTTCTTC. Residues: CASSNPGLADTEQFF.

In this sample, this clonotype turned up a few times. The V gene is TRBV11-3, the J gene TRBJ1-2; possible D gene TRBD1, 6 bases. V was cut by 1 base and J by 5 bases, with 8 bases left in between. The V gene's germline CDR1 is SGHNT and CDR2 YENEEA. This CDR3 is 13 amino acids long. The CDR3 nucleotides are TGTGCCAGCAGCTTAGGACAGGCTTATGGCTACACCTTC. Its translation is CASSLGQAYGYTF.

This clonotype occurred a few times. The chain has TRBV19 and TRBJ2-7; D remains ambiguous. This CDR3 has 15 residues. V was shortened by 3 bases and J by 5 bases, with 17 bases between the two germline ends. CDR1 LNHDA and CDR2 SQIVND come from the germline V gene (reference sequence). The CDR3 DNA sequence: TGTGCCAGTAGTATCGGTAGAGGCCTCCCCAACGAGCAGTACTTC. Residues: CASSIGRGLPNEQYF.

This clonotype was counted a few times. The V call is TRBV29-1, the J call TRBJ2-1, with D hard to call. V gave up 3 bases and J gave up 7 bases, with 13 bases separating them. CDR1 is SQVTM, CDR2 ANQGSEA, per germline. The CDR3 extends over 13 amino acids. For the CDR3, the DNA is TGCAGCGTTGAGGCCCCGGTTTGGAATGAGCAGTTCTTC. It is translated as CSVEAPVWNEQFF.

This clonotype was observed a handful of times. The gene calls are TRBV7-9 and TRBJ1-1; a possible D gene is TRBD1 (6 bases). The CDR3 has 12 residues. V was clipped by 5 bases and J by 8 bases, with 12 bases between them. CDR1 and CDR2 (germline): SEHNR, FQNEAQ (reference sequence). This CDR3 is CASSPAGQEAFF. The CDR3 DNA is TGTGCCAGCAGCCCGGCCGGACAGGAAGCTTTCTTT.

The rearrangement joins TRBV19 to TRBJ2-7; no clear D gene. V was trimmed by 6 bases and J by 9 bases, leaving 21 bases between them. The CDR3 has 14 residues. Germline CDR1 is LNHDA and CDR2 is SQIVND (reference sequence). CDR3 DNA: TGTGCCAGTAGCCGACCCCAATGGTATTTCGGGCAGTACTTC. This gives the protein CASSRPQWYFGQYF.

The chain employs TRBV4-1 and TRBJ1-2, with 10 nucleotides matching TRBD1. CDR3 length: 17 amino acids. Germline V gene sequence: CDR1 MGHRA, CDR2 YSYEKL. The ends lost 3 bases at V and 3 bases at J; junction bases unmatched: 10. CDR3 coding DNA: TGCGCCAGCAGCCAGATTGACAGGGGGCGGATGGACTATGGCTACACCTTC. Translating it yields CASSQIDRGRMDYGYTF.

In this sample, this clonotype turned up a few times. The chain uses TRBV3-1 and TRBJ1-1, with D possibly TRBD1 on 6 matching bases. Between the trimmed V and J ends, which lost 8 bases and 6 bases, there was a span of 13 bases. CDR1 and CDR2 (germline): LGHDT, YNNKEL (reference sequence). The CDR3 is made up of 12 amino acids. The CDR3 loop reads CASGRGAAEAFF. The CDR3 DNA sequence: TGTGCCAGCGGTCGGGGGGCCGCTGAAGCTTTCTTT. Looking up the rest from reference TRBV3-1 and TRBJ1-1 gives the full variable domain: DTAVSQTPKYLVTQMGNDKSIKCEQNLGHDTMYWYKQDSKKFLKIMFSYNNKELIINETVPNRFSPKSPDKAHLNLHINSLELGDSAVYFCASGRGAAEAFFGQGTRLTVV.

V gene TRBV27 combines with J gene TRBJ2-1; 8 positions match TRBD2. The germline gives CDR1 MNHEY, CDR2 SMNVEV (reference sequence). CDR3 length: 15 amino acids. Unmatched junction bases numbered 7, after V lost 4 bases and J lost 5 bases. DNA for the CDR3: TGTGCCAGCAGTTCCGAGCGGGGGTGGGACAATGAGCAGTTCTTC. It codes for CASSSERGWDNEQFF.

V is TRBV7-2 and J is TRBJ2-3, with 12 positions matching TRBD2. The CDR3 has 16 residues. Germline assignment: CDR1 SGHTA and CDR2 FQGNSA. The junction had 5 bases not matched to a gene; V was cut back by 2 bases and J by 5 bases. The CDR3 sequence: CASSLPLAGGLDTQYF. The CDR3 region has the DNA TGTGCCAGCAGCTTACCTCTAGCGGGGGGGCTAGATACGCAGTATTTT. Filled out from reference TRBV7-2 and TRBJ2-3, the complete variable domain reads GAGVSQSPSNKVTEKGKDVELRCDPISGHTALYWYRQSLGQGLEFLIYFQGNSAPDKSGLPSDRFSAERTGGSVSTLTIQRTQQEDSAVYLCASSLPLAGGLDTQYFGPGTRLTVL.

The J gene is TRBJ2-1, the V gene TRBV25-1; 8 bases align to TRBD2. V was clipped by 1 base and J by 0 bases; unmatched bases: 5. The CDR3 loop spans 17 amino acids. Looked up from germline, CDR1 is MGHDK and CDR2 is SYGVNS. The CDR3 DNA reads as TGTGCCAGCAGTGAATCGGCAGCGGGAGCCTCCTACAATGAGCAGTTCTTC. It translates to CASSESAAGASYNEQFF.

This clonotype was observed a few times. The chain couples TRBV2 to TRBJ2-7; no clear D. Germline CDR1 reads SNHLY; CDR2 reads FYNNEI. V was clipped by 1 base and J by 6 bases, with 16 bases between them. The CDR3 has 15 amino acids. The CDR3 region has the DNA TGTGCCAGCAGTGAAGGGTTAGGGAATAACGGCGAGCAGTACTTC. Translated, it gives CASSEGLGNNGEQYF. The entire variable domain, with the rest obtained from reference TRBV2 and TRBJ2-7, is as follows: EPEVTQTPSHQVTQMGQEVILRCVPISNHLYFYWYRQILGQKVEFLVSFYNNEISEKSEIFDDQFSVERPDGSNFTLKIRSTKLEDSAMYFCASSEGLGNNGEQYFGPGTRLTVT.

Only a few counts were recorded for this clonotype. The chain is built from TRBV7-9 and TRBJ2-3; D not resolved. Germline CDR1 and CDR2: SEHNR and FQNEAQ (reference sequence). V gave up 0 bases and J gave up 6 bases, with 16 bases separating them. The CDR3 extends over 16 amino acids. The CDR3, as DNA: TGTGCCAGCAGCTTAGCGCGTAGTGGGTCCAGGGATACGCAGTATTTT. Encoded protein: CASSLARSGSRDTQYF.

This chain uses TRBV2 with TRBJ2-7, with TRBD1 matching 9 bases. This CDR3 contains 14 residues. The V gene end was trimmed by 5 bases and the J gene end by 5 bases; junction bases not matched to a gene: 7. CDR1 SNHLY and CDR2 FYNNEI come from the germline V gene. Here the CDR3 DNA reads TGTGCCAGCAGTTTGGGACAGGGAAACCACGAGCAGTACTTC. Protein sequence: CASSLGQGNHEQYF. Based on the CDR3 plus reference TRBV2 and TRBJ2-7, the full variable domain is EPEVTQTPSHQVTQMGQEVILRCVPISNHLYFYWYRQILGQKVEFLVSFYNNEISEKSEIFDDQFSVERPDGSNFTLKIRSTKLEDSAMYFCASSLGQGNHEQYFGPGTRLTVT.

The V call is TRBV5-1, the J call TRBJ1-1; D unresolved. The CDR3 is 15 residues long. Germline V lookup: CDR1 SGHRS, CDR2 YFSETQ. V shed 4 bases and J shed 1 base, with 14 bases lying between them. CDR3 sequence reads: CASSLYGGSNTEAFF. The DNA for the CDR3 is TGCGCCAGCAGCCTTTATGGAGGCTCGAACACTGAAGCTTTCTTT.